This T cell receptor (beta chain) was identified during a study of shared clonotypes between healthy human individuals. Germline V gene lookup returns CDR1 SGDLS and CDR2 YYNGEE. V shed 3 bases and J shed 0 bases, with 10 bases lying between them. The CDR3 has 15 amino acids. Sequenced by immunoSEQ multiplex PCR; TCRdb stores in-frame clones only, minus some. The sample lists tens of thousands of clones, over 55% occurring once. Sequences were obtained from memory CD8+ T cells sorted from blood. Specified subset: CD45RO+ cells pooled with CCR7-negative TemRA cells. This receptor was identified in a man aged 25-45 years in good health. The genes are TRBV9 and TRBJ2-1, with a tentative D call TRBD2 (5 bases). DNA of the CDR3: TGTGCCAGCAGCGCCAAGCGGATCTCCTACAATGAGCAGTTCTTC. Translation gives CASSAKRISYNEQFF.